This T cell receptor beta chain was profiled in a study of blood T cell repertoires in COVID-19. Overall study context: Nucleic acid was either cDNA or gDNA, and it came from T cells, B-cell-depleted T cells, or PBMCs.

Profiled with immunoSEQ multiplex PCR; TCRdb holds only in-frame clones, not every one. The sample has approximately 76,000 clones; about 90% are singletons. Unmatched junction bases numbered 17, after V lost 5 bases and J lost 5 bases. Germline V gives CDR1 SEHNR, CDR2 FQNEAQ (reference sequence). The CDR3 sequence is 17 residues long. This sequence was found in a human donor in a cohort sampled during active COVID-19. The source material was peripheral blood. This rearrangement joins TRBV7-9 to TRBJ2-5, with 7 bases lining up with TRBD1. The CDR3 region has the DNA TGTGCCAGCAGCCCAGGGCCGCGGACAGGCCTAAAGGAGACCCAGTACTTC. Its translation: CASSPGPRTGLKETQYF.